A single sample is the source of the 25 T cell receptor beta chains below, sequenced in a study of patients and donors after allogeneic stem cell transplantation. TCRdb ran MiXCR on the RT-PCR reads and lists one entry per CDR3 protein. The sample holds 70,000 to 100,000 distinct CDR3 sequences, around 5% seen once. Sequencing used blood, either unsorted or a sorted T cell fraction (not recorded which). The receptors were sampled from a human donor who was either an allogeneic HSCT recipient or a stem cell or donor lymphocyte infusion donor (not recorded which). It is not recorded whose cells these are; they may come from a transplant donor.

V is TRBV5-8 and J is TRBJ1-5, with D possibly matching TRBD1 (5 bases). The germline V gene encodes CDR1 SGHTS and CDR2 YDEGEE. V lost 4 bases and J 4 bases, leaving 12 bases between the germline ends. The CDR3 covers 14 residues. CDR3 sequence (DNA): TGTGCCAGCAGCCTACAGGTTTGGAATCAGCCCCAGCATTTT. Translated: CASSLQVWNQPQHF.

At least ten counts were recorded for this clonotype. The chain employs TRBV2 and TRBJ2-5; D not resolved. Trimming took off 6 bases at V and 7 bases at J, with 15 bases between the two ends. CDR3 length: 13 residues. The germline gives CDR1 SNHLY, CDR2 FYNNEI. This CDR3 is CASRSEIAGTQYF. CDR3 in DNA: TGTGCCAGCAGGTCAGAAATTGCAGGGACCCAGTACTTC. Drawing the rest from reference TRBV2 and TRBJ2-5, the complete variable domain is EPEVTQTPSHQVTQMGQEVILRCVPISNHLYFYWYRQILGQKVEFLVSFYNNEISEKSEIFDDQFSVERPDGSNFTLKIRSTKLEDSAMYFCASRSEIAGTQYFGPGTRLLVL.

This clonotype was picked up many times. The chain employs TRBV7-2 and TRBJ2-1; TRBD1 is a possible D gene (6 bases). The germline gives CDR1 SGHTA, CDR2 FQGNSA. Trimming stripped 5 bases from V and 9 bases from J, with 17 bases between. CDR3 length equals 14 residues. The CDR3 loop reads CASSIRTVRVEQFF. The CDR3 bases are TGTGCCAGCAGCATTCGGACAGTTCGGGTTGAGCAGTTCTTC.

The table lists this clonotype with many counts. The V and J genes are TRBV29-1 and TRBJ2-5, with 8 nucleotides matching TRBD1. The CDR3 sequence is 12 residues long. Trimming removed 7 bases from V and 6 bases from J; junction bases left unmatched: 7. CDR1 is SQVTM and CDR2 is ANQGSEA in the germline V gene. CDR3 residues: CSAGGQGQTQYF. The CDR3 coding sequence is TGCAGCGCGGGTGGACAGGGACAGACCCAGTACTTC.

This clonotype was recorded at least ten times. The chain couples TRBV11-2 to TRBJ2-3; 10 bases map to TRBD1. There are 17 residues in the CDR3. CDR1 is SGHAT, CDR2 FQNNGV, per germline. V shed 0 bases, J shed 5 bases, and the junction held 8 bases outside the gene matches. The DNA of the CDR3 is TGTGCCAGCAGCTTAGAGACGGACAGGGGGAAGAGAGATACGCAGTATTTT. Encoded protein: CASSLETDRGKRDTQYF.

This clonotype appeared many times. This rearrangement joins TRBV5-1 to TRBJ2-3; TRBD2 agrees at 12 bases. This CDR3 comprises 15 residues. Germline V gene sequence: CDR1 SGHRS, CDR2 YFSETQ. Trimming at V came to 4 bases and at J to 7 bases, leaving 7 bases not matched to a gene. CDR3: CASSPLAGGSNTQYF. The DNA for the CDR3 is TGCGCCAGCAGCCCCCTAGCGGGAGGGTCTAATACGCAGTATTTT. Looking up the rest from reference TRBV5-1 and TRBJ2-3 gives the full variable domain: KAGVTQTPRYLIKTRGQQVTLSCSPISGHRSVSWYQQTPGQGLQFLFEYFSETQRNKGNFPGRFSGRQFSNSRSEMNVSTLELGDSALYLCASSPLAGGSNTQYFGPGTRLTVL.

This clonotype has just a few counts. This rearrangement joins TRBV27 to TRBJ1-3; D remains ambiguous. This CDR3 spans 14 amino acids. V was cut by 5 bases and J by 0 bases, with 8 bases left in between. Germline lookup yields CDR1 MNHEY and CDR2 SMNVEV (reference sequence). CDR3 region: CASSPQNSGNTIYF. The CDR3 DNA follows: TGTGCCAGCAGTCCACAGAACTCTGGAAACACCATATATTTT.

V and J are TRBV4-1 and TRBJ1-6, with D perhaps TRBD1 (5 bases). Between the trimmed V and J ends, which lost 0 bases and 9 bases, there was a span of 12 bases. This CDR3 has 15 residues. Per the germline V gene, CDR1 is MGHRA and CDR2 is YSYEKL. In nucleotides, the CDR3 is TGCGCCAGCAGCCAAGAGGCCACAACAGGTTCACCCCTCCACTTT. This gives the protein CASSQEATTGSPLHF.

This clonotype was counted only a few times. The chain uses TRBV6-1 and TRBJ2-2, with 7 positions matching TRBD1. The V gene end was trimmed by 6 bases and the J gene end by 2 bases; junction bases not matched to a gene: 9. This CDR3 contains 16 residues. From germline, CDR1 is MNHNS and CDR2 SASEGT. The CDR3 is CASSAPTGVNTGELFF. DNA of the CDR3: TGTGCCAGCAGCGCTCCTACAGGGGTTAACACCGGGGAGCTGTTTTTT.

This clonotype turned up a few times. The chain has TRBV6-5 and TRBJ2-5, with 9 bases identical to TRBD1. The CDR3 consists of 17 residues. J gave up 3 bases and V 0 bases, and 8 bases lay outside the gene matches. Germline V CDR1 and CDR2: MNHEY, SVGAGI. CDR3 nucleotide sequence: TGTGCCAGCAGTTACTCTATCGCGACAGGGGGTAAAGAGACCCAGTACTTC. Its translation: CASSYSIATGGKETQYF.

This clonotype was seen repeatedly, ten times or more. This chain connects TRBV10-3 to TRBJ1-1, with TRBD1 as a possible D gene (5 bases). Trimming removed 0 bases from V and 6 bases from J, with 11 bases in between. The germline V gene has CDR1 ENHRY and CDR2 SYGVKD. This CDR3 comprises 14 residues. CDR3 amino acids: CAISESGGAAEAFF. The CDR3 DNA is TGTGCCATCAGTGAGTCGGGAGGGGCGGCTGAAGCTTTCTTT.

V gene TRBV7-3 combines with J gene TRBJ2-2; 9 bases map to TRBD2. CDR3 length: 16 residues. CDR1 SGHTA and CDR2 FQGTGA come from the germline V gene. V lost 4 bases and J lost 2; bases outside the gene matches: 5. For the CDR3, the DNA is TGTGCCAGCAGCTATCCGACTAGCGGCAACACCGGGGAGCTGTTTTTT. It encodes CASSYPTSGNTGELFF. Full variable domain (outside the CDR3, taken from reference TRBV7-3 and TRBJ2-2): GAGVSQTPSNKVTEKGKYVELRCDPISGHTALYWYRQSLGQGPEFLIYFQGTGAADDSGLPNDRFFAVRPEGSVSTLKIQRTERGDSAVYLCASSYPTSGNTGELFFGEGSRLTVL.

A note on this clonotype: The junction and the germline gene differ at one end; a read error may be behind it. The chain employs TRBV9 and TRBJ1-1; no reliable D call. This CDR3 has 14 amino acids. Germline CDR1 and CDR2: SGDLS and YYNGEE. The CDR3 reads CACSVAPSNTEAFF. The CDR3 bases are TGTGCCTGCAGCGTAGCACCTTCCAACACTGAAGCTTTCTTT.

The genes are TRBV4-1 and TRBJ2-5; 7 bases are shared with TRBD2. J lost 6 bases, V lost 3 bases, and 7 bases had no gene match. The germline gives CDR1 MGHRA, CDR2 YSYEKL. CDR3 length: 14 amino acids. CDR3 region: CASSQGVGGKTQYF. The CDR3 DNA follows: TGCGCCAGCAGCCAGGGAGTGGGGGGGAAGACCCAGTACTTC.

The chain joins TRBV3-1 to TRBJ2-1; D is ambiguous. Looked up from germline, CDR1 is LGHDT and CDR2 is YNNKEL (reference sequence). V was cut by 6 bases and J by 0 bases, with 9 bases left in between. The CDR3 length is 14 residues. The CDR3 DNA follows: TGTGCCAGCAGTCATCGGAGCTCCTACAATGAGCAGTTCTTC. The encoded protein is CASSHRSSYNEQFF.

The sample holds many counts of this clonotype. The gene calls are TRBV24-1 and TRBJ2-1, with D perhaps TRBD1 (6 bases). Trimming took 4 bases from V and 1 from J, leaving 19 bases between them. Germline CDR1 and CDR2: KGHDR and SFDVKD. This CDR3 has 18 residues. CDR3: CATSDTSGQFSSYNEQFF. The CDR3 DNA reads TGTGCCACCAGTGACACCTCCGGACAGTTTTCATCCTACAATGAGCAGTTCTTC.

This clonotype appeared many times. The gene calls are TRBV4-1 and TRBJ1-1, with D possibly being TRBD1 (5 bases). V was trimmed by 2 bases and J by 2 bases, leaving 18 bases between them. Germline values: CDR1 MGHRA, CDR2 YSYEKL. The length of the CDR3 is 17 residues. Here the CDR3 reads CASSQLPYRKPNTEAFF. CDR3 coding DNA: TGCGCCAGCAGCCAACTGCCATACAGGAAACCTAACACTGAAGCTTTCTTT.

This clonotype was seen repeatedly, ten times or more. The chain carries TRBV7-2 and TRBJ2-7, with no clear D. V lost 1 base to trimming and J lost 2 bases, with 9 bases between them. The germline gives CDR1 SGHTA, CDR2 FQGNSA. This CDR3 contains 14 residues. CDR3 nucleotides: TGTGCCAGCAGCTTAGGGCAGGTTACCTACGAGCAGTACTTC. Translating it yields CASSLGQVTYEQYF. The variable domain in full, with the rest retrieved from reference TRBV7-2 and TRBJ2-7, is GAGVSQSPSNKVTEKGKDVELRCDPISGHTALYWYRQSLGQGLEFLIYFQGNSAPDKSGLPSDRFSAERTGGSVSTLTIQRTQQEDSAVYLCASSLGQVTYEQYFGPGTRLTVT.

This clonotype was seen a handful of times. CDR3 in amino acids: CASSKGAEILNTEAFF. In nucleotides, the CDR3 is TGTGCCAGTAGTAAGGGGGCGGAAATCTTGAACACTGAAGCTTTCTTT. The chain recombines TRBV19 with TRBJ1-1; 7 bases agree with TRBD1. Germline trimming cut 4 bases from V and 0 bases from J; bases unmatched to any gene: 8. This CDR3 comprises 16 residues. The germline CDR1 and CDR2 sequences are LNHDA and SQIVND (reference sequence).

This clonotype showed up many times. The chain links TRBV19 to TRBJ1-2, with a possible D match to TRBD1 (6 bases). The CDR3 has 13 residues. The germline V gene encodes CDR1 LNHDA and CDR2 SQIVND (reference sequence). With 10 bases removed from V and 2 bases from J, the gap between germline ends came to 14 bases. The CDR3 loop is CATGQWENYGYTF. CDR3 nucleotides: TGTGCCACCGGACAGTGGGAGAACTATGGCTACACCTTC.

This clonotype was seen many times. The chain couples TRBV4-1 to TRBJ1-1, with D maybe TRBD1 (5 bases). The CDR3 has 19 residues. V was trimmed by 1 base and J by 1 base, leaving 22 bases between them. Germline lookup yields CDR1 MGHRA and CDR2 YSYEKL. For the CDR3, the DNA is TGCGCCAGCAGCCAAGGTCGAATTGGCGGCAGGGCGAGGAACACTGAAGCTTTCTTT. Translation gives CASSQGRIGGRARNTEAFF.

This clonotype was recorded many times. V is TRBV12-5 and J is TRBJ2-2; 15 nucleotides line up with TRBD2. V trimming: 2 bases; J trimming: 5 bases; junction bases outside the gene matches: 15. The CDR3 runs to 21 residues. Germline V gene lookup returns CDR1 LGHNT and CDR2 FRNRAP. This CDR3 reads CASGLLPGTSGGPTPTGELFF. The CDR3 DNA follows: TGTGCTAGTGGTTTGCTCCCCGGGACTAGCGGGGGGCCAACCCCGACCGGGGAGCTGTTTTTT.

This clonotype was observed many times. The chain links TRBV18 to TRBJ1-5, with D possibly being TRBD1 (6 bases). Trimming removed 4 bases at V and 9 bases at J, with 22 bases between. The germline V gene encodes CDR1 KGHSH and CDR2 LQKENI. This CDR3 is built from 16 residues. The CDR3 DNA is TGTGCCAGCTCACTCGAGGGGGTAAATTGGTATCGGCCCCAGCATTTT. It yields the protein CASSLEGVNWYRPQHF.

This clonotype occurred many times. V is TRBV11-1 and J is TRBJ1-4; D is possibly TRBD1 (6 bases). Trimming pared 2 bases from V and 5 bases from J, leaving 15 bases between. The germline CDR1 and CDR2 sequences are SGHAT and FQDESV (reference sequence). This CDR3 region has 16 residues. The CDR3 bases are TGTGCCAGCAGCTTACGCCCCGGGGGCGAAAATGAAAAACTGTTTTTT. Translated: CASSLRPGGENEKLFF.

This clonotype was detected many times. The chain has TRBV7-6 and TRBJ2-7, with D maybe TRBD2 (6 bases). V lost 5 bases to trimming and J lost 6 bases, with 20 bases between them. The germline V gene has CDR1 SGHVS and CDR2 FNYEAQ. The CDR3 length is 15 residues. The CDR3 protein is CASSHQTPGGSEQYF. The CDR3 nucleotides are TGTGCCAGCAGCCACCAGACACCTGGAGGGAGCGAGCAGTACTTC.